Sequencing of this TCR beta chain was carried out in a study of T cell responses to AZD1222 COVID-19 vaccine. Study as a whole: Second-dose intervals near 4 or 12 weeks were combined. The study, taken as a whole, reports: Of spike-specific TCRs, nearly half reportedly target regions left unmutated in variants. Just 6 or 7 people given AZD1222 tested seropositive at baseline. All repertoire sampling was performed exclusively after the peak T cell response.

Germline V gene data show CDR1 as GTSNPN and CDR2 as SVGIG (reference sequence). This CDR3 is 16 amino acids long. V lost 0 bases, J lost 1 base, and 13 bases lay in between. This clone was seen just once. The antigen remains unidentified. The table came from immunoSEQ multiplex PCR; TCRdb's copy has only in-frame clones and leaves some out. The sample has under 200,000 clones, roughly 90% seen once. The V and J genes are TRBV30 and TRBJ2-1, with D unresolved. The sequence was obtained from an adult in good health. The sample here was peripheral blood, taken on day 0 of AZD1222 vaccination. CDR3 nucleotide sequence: TGTGCCTGGAGTGTAGCAGCCCATCCATCCTACAATGAGCAGTTCTTC. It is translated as CAWSVAAHPSYNEQFF. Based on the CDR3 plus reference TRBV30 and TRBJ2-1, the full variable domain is SQTIHQWPATLVQPVGSPLSLECTVEGTSNPNLYWYRQAAGRGLQLLFYSVGIGQISSEVPQNLSASRPQDRQFILSSKKLLLSDSGFYLCAWSVAAHPSYNEQFFGPGTRLTVL.